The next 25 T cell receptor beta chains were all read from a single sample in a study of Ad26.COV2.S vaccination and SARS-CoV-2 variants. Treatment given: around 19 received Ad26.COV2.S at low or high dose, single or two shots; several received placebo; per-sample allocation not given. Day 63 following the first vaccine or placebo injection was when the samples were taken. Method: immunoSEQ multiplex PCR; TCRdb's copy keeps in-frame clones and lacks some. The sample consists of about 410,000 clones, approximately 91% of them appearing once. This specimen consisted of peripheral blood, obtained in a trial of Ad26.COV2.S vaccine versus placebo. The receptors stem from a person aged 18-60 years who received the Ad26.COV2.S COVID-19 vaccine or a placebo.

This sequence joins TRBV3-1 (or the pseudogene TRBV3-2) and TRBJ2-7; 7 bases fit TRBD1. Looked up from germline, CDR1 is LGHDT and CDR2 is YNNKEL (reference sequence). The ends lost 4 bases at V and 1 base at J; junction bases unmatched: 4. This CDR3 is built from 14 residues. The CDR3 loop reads CASSLRDRSYEQYF. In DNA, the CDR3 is TGTGCCAGCAGCCTAAGGGACAGATCCTACGAGCAGTACTTC.

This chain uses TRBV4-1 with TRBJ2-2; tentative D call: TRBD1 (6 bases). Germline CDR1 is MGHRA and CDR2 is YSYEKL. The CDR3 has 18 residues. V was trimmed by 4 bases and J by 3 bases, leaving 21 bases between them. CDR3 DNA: TGCGCCAGCAGCCTTCGGTGGTTTCAGGGGTATGACACCGGGGAGCTGTTTTTT. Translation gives CASSLRWFQGYDTGELFF.

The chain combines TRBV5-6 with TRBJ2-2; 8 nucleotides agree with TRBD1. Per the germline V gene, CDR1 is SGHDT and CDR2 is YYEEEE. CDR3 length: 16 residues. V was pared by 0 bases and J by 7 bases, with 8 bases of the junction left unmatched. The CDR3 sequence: CASSLGAGGGHGELFF. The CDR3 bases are TGTGCCAGCAGCTTGGGGGCAGGGGGCGGCCACGGGGAGCTGTTTTTT.

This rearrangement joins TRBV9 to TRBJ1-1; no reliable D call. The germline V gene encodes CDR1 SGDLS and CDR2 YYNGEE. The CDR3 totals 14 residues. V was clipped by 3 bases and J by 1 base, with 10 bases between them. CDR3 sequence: CASSGNAANTEAFF. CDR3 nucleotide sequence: TGTGCCAGCAGCGGGAACGCCGCGAACACTGAAGCTTTCTTT. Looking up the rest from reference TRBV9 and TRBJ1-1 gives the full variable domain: DSGVTQTPKHLITATGQRVTLRCSPRSGDLSVYWYQQSLDQGLQFLIQYYNGEERAKGNILERFSAQQFPDLHSELNLSSLELGDSALYFCASSGNAANTEAFFGQGTRLTVV.

Here the CDR3 DNA reads TGTGCCAGCAGCTTCCCCGGACAGCCACTGTCCACAGATACGCAGTATTTT. The encoded protein is CASSFPGQPLSTDTQYF. The chain links TRBV7-9 to TRBJ2-3, with D possibly matching TRBD1 (6 bases). Germline lookup yields CDR1 SEHNR and CDR2 FQNEAQ (reference sequence). This CDR3 contains 17 residues. V lost 3 bases and J 2 bases, leaving 18 bases between the germline ends.

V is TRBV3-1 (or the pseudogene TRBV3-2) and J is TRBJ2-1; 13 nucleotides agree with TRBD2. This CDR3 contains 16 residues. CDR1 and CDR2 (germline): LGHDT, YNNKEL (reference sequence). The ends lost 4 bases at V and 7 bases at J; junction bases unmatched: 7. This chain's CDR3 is CASSRPTSGRANEQFF. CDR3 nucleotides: TGTGCCAGCAGCCGTCCCACTAGCGGGAGGGCGAATGAGCAGTTCTTC.

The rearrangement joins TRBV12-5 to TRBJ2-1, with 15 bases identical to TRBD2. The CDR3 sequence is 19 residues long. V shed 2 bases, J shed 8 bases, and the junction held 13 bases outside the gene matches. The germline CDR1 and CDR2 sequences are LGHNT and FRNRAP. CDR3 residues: CASGLIKGTSGRKVDEQFF. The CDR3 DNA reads TGTGCTAGTGGTTTGATTAAAGGGACTAGCGGGAGGAAAGTAGATGAGCAGTTCTTC.

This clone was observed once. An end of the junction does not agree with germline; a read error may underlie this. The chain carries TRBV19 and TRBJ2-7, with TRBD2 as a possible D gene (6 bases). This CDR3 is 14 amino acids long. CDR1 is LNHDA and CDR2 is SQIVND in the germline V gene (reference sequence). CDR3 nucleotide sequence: TGTGTCAGTAGTATCACCGGGAGCTCCTACGAGCAGTACTTC. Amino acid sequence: CVSSITGSSYEQYF.

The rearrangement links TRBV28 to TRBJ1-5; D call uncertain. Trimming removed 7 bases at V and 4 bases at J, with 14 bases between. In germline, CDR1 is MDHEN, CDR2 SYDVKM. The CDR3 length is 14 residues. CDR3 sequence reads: CASIGSIWNQPQHF. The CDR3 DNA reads TGTGCCAGCATAGGATCCATTTGGAATCAGCCCCAGCATTTT.

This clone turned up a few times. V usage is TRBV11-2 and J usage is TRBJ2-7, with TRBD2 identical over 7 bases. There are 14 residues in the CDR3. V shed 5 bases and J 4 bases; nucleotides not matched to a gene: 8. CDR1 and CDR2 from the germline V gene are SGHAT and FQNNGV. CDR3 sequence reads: CASSKGLSGYEQYF. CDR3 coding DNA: TGTGCCAGCAGCAAGGGACTATCAGGGTACGAGCAGTACTTC.

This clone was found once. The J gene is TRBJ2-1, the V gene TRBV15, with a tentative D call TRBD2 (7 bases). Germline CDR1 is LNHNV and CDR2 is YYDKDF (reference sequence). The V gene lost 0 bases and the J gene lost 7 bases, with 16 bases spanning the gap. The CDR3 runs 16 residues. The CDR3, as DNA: TGTGCCACCAGCAGAGATTTACTAGCGAGGGGGAATGAGCAGTTCTTC. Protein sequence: CATSRDLLARGNEQFF.

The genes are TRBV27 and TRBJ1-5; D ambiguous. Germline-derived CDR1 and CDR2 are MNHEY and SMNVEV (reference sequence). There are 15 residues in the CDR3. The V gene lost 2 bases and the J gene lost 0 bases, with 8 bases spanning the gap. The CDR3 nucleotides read TGTGCCAGCAGTTTAAAAAAGACTAGCAATCAGCCCCAGCATTTT. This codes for CASSLKKTSNQPQHF.

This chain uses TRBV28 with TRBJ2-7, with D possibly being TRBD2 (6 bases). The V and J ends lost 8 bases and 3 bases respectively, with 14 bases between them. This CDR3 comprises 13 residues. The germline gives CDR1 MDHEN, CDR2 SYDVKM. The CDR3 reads CASRGGSYYEQYF. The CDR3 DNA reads TGTGCCAGCCGAGGAGGGTCTTACTACGAGCAGTACTTC.

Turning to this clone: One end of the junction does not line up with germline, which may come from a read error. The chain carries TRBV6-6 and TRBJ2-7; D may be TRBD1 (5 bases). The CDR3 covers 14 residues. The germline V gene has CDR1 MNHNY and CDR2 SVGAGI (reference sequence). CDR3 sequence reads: CASSYQGPSSEQYF. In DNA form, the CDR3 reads TGTGCCAGCAGTTACCAGGGTCCCTCCTCCGAGCAGTACTTC.

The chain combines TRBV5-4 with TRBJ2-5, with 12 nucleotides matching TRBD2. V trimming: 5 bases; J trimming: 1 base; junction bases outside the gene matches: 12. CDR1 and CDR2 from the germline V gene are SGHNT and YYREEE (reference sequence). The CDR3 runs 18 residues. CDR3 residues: CASSHRLAGAKFQETQYF. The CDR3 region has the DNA TGTGCCAGCAGTCACCGACTAGCGGGGGCAAAGTTCCAAGAGACCCAGTACTTC. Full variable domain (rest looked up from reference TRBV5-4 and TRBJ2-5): ETGVTQSPTHLIKTRGQQVTLRCSSQSGHNTVSWYQQALGQGPQFIFQYYREEENGRGNFPPRFSGLQFPNYSSELNVNALELDDSALYLCASSHRLAGAKFQETQYFGPGTRLLVL.

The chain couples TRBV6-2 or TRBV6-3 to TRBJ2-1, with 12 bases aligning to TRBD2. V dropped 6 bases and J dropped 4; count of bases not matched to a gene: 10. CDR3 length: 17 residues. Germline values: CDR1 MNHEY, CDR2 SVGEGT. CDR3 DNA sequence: TGTGCCAGCAGCCTCGGACTAGCGGGGATGACTTACAATGAGCAGTTCTTC. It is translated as CASSLGLAGMTYNEQFF.

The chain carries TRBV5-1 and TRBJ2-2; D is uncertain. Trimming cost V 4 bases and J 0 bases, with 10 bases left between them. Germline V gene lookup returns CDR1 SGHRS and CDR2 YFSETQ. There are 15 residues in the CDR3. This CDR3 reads CASSPKGPNTGELFF. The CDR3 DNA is TGCGCCAGCAGCCCAAAGGGTCCGAACACCGGGGAGCTGTTTTTT. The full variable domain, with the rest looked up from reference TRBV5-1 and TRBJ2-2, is KAGVTQTPRYLIKTRGQQVTLSCSPISGHRSVSWYQQTPGQGLQFLFEYFSETQRNKGNFPGRFSGRQFSNSRSEMNVSTLELGDSALYLCASSPKGPNTGELFFGEGSRLTVL.

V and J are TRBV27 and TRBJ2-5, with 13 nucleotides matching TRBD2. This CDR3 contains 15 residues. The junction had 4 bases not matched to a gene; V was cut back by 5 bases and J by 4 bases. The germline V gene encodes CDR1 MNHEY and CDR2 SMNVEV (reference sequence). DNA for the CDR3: TGTGCCAGCAGTCCACTAGCGGGAGGGGCAGAGACCCAGTACTTC. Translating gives CASSPLAGGAETQYF.

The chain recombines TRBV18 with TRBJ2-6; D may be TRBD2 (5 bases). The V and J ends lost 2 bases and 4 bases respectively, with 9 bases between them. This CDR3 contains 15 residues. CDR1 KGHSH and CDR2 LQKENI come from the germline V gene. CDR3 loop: CASSPNGVGANVLTF. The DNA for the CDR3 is TGTGCCAGCTCACCAAACGGGGTGGGGGCCAACGTCCTGACTTTC.

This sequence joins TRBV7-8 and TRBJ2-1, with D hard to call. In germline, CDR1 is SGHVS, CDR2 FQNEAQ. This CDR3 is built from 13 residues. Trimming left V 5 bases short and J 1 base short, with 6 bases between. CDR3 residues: CASSGYSYNEQFF. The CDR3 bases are TGTGCCAGCAGCGGATATTCCTACAATGAGCAGTTCTTC.

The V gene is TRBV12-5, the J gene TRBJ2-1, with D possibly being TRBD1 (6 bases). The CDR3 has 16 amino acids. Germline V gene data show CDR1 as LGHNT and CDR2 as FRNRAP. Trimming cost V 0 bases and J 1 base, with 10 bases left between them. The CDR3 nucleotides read TGTGCTAGTGGTTTGGTTCTAACAGGGTCCTACAATGAGCAGTTCTTC. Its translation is CASGLVLTGSYNEQFF.

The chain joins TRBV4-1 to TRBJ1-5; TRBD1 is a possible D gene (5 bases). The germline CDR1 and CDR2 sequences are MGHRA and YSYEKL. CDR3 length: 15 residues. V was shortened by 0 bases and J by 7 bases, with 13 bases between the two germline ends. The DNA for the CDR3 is TGCGCCAGCAGCCAAGATTTCCGGGGGAGACAGCCCCAGCATTTT. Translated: CASSQDFRGRQPQHF.

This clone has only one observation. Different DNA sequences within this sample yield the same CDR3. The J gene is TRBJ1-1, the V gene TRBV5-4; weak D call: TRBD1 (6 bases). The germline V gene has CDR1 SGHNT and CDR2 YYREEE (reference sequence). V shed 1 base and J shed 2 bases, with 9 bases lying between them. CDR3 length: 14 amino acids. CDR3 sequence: CASSLQGGNTEAFF. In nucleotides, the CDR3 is TGTGCCAGCAGCTTGCAAGGGGGTAACACTGAAGCTTTCTTT. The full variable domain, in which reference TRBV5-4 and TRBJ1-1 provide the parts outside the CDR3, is ETGVTQSPTHLIKTRGQQVTLRCSSQSGHNTVSWYQQALGQGPQFIFQYYREEENGRGNFPPRFSGLQFPNYSSELNVNALELDDSALYLCASSLQGGNTEAFFGQGTRLTVV.

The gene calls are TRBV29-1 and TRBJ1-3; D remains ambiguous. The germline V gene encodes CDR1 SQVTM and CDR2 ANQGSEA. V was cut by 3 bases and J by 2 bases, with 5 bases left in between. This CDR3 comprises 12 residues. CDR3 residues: CSVDIAGNTIYF. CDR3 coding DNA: TGCAGCGTTGACATCGCTGGAAACACCATATATTTT. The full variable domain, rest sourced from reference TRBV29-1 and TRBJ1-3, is SAVISQKPSRDICQRGTSLTIQCQVDSQVTMMFWYRQQPGQSLTLIATANQGSEATYESGFVIDKFPISRPNLTFSTLTVSNMSPEDSSIYLCSVDIAGNTIYFGEGSWLTVV.

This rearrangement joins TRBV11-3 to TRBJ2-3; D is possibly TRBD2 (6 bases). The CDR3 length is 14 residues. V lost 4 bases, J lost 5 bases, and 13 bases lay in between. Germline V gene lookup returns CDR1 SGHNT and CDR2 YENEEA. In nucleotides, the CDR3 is TGTGCCAGCAGCTCAAGGACTACCTTAGATACGCAGTATTTT. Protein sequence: CASSSRTTLDTQYF.